The clone carrying this T cell receptor (beta chain) was recorded once. The antigen is not known. The sample originates from a study of T cell responses to AZD1222 COVID-19 vaccine. Study-wide results and limits: Two AZD1222 doses significantly raised spike-specific TCR breadth and depth over controls. No day 14 peak samples; only post-peak repertoires were characterized.

The data were produced by immunoSEQ multiplex PCR, yet TCRdb's version contains in-frame clones alone and is incomplete. The sample has 100,000 to 150,000 clones; roughly 88% are singletons. This TCR came from an adult who received the AZD1222 COVID-19 vaccine. The sequencing here drew on peripheral blood, taken 28 days after the second AZD1222 dose.

The CDR3, as DNA: TGTGCCCAGGGGGGGGCCCTTGGCTACACCTTC. Protein product: CAQGGALGYTF. This chain connects TRBV2 to TRBJ1-2; TRBD1 agrees at 7 bases. This CDR3 has 11 amino acids. The trim removed 11 bases at V and 7 bases at J, leaving 7 bases unmatched. Germline V CDR1 and CDR2: SNHLY, FYNNEI.